This T cell receptor (beta chain) originates from a study of blood T cell repertoires in COVID-19. In the study overall: The origin of the acute and convalescent COVID-19 samples was the United States, Italy and Spain. T cells, B-cell-depleted T cells, or PBMCs provided the cDNA or gDNA that served as material.

Germline lookup yields CDR1 SNHLY and CDR2 FYNNEI. V shed 7 bases and J shed 7 bases, with 20 bases lying between them. The CDR3 contains 15 residues. Sequencing used immunoSEQ multiplex PCR; TCRdb keeps in-frame clones, though not all of them. The sample consists of hundreds of thousands of clones, around 85% of them appearing once. Cohorts were based on clinical histories the participants reported. The J gene is TRBJ2-1, the V gene TRBV2, with D possibly matching TRBD2 (7 bases). The origin of this receptor is a woman aged 40-49 years with acute COVID-19. The sequencing input was PBMCs or T cells enriched from blood (not recorded which). The CDR3 DNA is TGTGCCAGCAAGGCTGTCGGGGGGCGGACGAATGAGCAGTTCTTC. Amino acid sequence: CASKAVGGRTNEQFF.